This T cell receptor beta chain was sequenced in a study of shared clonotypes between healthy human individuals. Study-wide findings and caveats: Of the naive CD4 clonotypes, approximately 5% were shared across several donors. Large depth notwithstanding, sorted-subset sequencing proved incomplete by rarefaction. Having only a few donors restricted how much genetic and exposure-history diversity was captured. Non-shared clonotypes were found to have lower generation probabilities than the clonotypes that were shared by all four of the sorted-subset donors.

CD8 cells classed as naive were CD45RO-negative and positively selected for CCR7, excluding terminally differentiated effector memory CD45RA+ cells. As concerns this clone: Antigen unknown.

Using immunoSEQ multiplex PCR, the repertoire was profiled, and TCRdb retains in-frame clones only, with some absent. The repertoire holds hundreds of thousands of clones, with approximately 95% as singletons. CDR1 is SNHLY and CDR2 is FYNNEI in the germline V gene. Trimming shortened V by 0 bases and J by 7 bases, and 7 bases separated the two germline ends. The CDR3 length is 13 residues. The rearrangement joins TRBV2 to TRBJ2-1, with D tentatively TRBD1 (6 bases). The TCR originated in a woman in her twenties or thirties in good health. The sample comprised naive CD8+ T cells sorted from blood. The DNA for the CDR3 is TGTGCCAGCAGTGAAGCGAGGGGGAATGAGCAGTTCTTC. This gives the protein CASSEARGNEQFF.